This T cell receptor beta chain was identified in a study of blood T cell repertoires in COVID-19. Study details: COVID-19 samples from acute and convalescent phases originated in the United States, Italy and Spain.

The table came from immunoSEQ multiplex PCR; TCRdb's copy has only in-frame clones and leaves some out. The sample contains tens of thousands of clones, approximately 79% of which appear only once. This CDR3 spans 14 amino acids. Trimming at V came to 4 bases and at J to 7 bases, leaving 8 bases not matched to a gene. Per germline, CDR1 SGHNT and CDR2 YYREEE (reference sequence). Material: peripheral blood. The rearrangement links TRBV5-4 to TRBJ2-1, with 7 bases fitting TRBD1. The TCR originated in a woman aged 45-65 years with acute or convalescent COVID-19. In DNA form, the CDR3 reads TGTGCCAGCAGCCAGAAGACAGGGTGGAATGAGCAGTTCTTC. This translates into CASSQKTGWNEQFF.